A selection of T cell receptor beta chains follows, all from one sample in a study of regulatory T cells in long-lasting Graves disease. TCRdb analysed the multiplex PCR reads with MiXCR anew, one entry per CDR3 protein. The data show about 660,000 distinct CDR3 sequences, 25% to 30% seen once. This specimen consisted of peripheral blood mononuclear cells (PBMCs), obtained when the disease was refractory, from a patient treated with antithyroid drugs. The source is a female donor with Graves disease. Each CDR3 is given without its conserved first and last residue.

cdr3_aa v_call
ASSPGRGTSGRPYNEQF TRBV11-2
ASSYGAAGAGNTIY TRBV6-5
ASTRDTTLRNEKLF TRBV12-3/TRBV12-4
ASTAPFAPQH TRBV28
ATSRDRGYSNQPQH TRBV15
SARAPRGHEQY TRBV20-1
ASRATHGANTEAF TRBV27
ASSHTGGEETQY TRBV27
ASSTRDRTFSGANVLT TRBV6-2/TRBV6-3
SAELAGLQETQY TRBV20-1
SVKVVGGYT TRBV29-1
ASSTLGRQETQY TRBV7-6
ASSRQGRENQPQH TRBV5-6
ASSQVTGVGNTIY TRBV4-1
SAIVAGGQETQY TRBV20-1
ASSVGVSGSYEQY TRBV9
ASSSRDSEQQY TRBV6-5
ASSEGDSLYGYT TRBV6-1
ASSYSALSRGNQPQH TRBV6-5
ASSLVRGSNYGYT TRBV5-4
ASSPDRGLDTEAF TRBV5-1
ASSVGTDTGELF TRBV25-1
ASSHADSQPQH TRBV3-1
ASTLTGGSNQPQH TRBV19
ASSLYLGGELF TRBV7-2
ASSQEWTGRLGYT TRBV4-1
ASSSFRGFRNQPQH TRBV28
ASSPTGDRGYT TRBV5-4
AIRGSSYEQY TRBV10-3
ASSIGGWTETQY TRBV19
ASSYIYGAKGYEQY TRBV7-9
ASSPGYKGTEAF TRBV3-1
ATSRDRANTEAF TRBV15
ASGATGGNEKLF TRBV12-3/TRBV12-4
ASSRSGTRTGELF TRBV11-2
ASSWESPSGANVLT TRBV6-5
ASSYKGEGYT TRBV6-2/TRBV6-3